This passage covers 17 T cell receptor beta chains from one sample sequenced in a study of response to subunit inactivated influenza vaccine. TCRdb passed the RT-PCR reads through MiXCR, listing each CDR3 protein once. The sample consists of roughly 170,000 distinct CDR3 sequences, 9.2% of them appearing once. Source: non-naive T cells sorted from PBMCs, taken on the day of vaccination. Every receptor here comes from a man over 45 who received an inactivated influenza vaccine.

This clonotype has a count of ten or more. This chain connects TRBV3-1 to TRBJ1-3, with no clear D. The CDR3 has 16 amino acids. Germline V gene data show CDR1 as LGHDT and CDR2 as YNNKEL (reference sequence). V was pared by 1 base and J by 0 bases, with 10 bases between. DNA for the CDR3: TGTGCCAGCAGCCAAGTGCACAGCTACTCTGGAAACACCATATATTTT. It specifies CASSQVHSYSGNTIYF.

This clonotype appeared many times. This sequence joins TRBV5-1 and TRBJ1-4, with D possibly TRBD1 on 5 matching bases. The V end was cut by 4 bases, the J end by 5 bases, with 12 bases between. CDR3 length equals 14 residues. Germline V gives CDR1 SGHRS, CDR2 YFSETQ. The CDR3, as DNA: TGCGCCAGCAGCCCCGGGACGGCGAATGAAAAACTGTTTTTT. Encoded protein: CASSPGTANEKLFF.

This clonotype was seen more than once but under ten times. V usage is TRBV7-2 and J usage is TRBJ2-2, with 10 nucleotides matching TRBD2. The CDR3 has 16 amino acids. Germline CDR1 SGHTA, CDR2 FQGNSA. V was pared by 3 bases and J by 0 bases, with 1 base of the junction left unmatched. The CDR3 is CASSFLAGANTGELFF. DNA of the CDR3: TGTGCCAGCAGCTTTCTAGCGGGAGCGAACACCGGGGAGCTGTTTTTT. The entire variable domain, with the rest obtained from reference TRBV7-2 and TRBJ2-2, is as follows: GAGVSQSPSNKVTEKGKDVELRCDPISGHTALYWYRQSLGQGLEFLIYFQGNSAPDKSGLPSDRFSAERTGGSVSTLTIQRTQQEDSAVYLCASSFLAGANTGELFFGEGSRLTVL.

In its sample, this clonotype was seen many times. The chain employs TRBV7-2 and TRBJ2-4, with D tentatively TRBD1 (6 bases). The V end was cut by 1 base, the J end by 4 bases, with 8 bases between. This CDR3 is built from 14 residues. Germline CDR1 is SGHTA and CDR2 is FQGNSA. The CDR3 DNA sequence: TGTGCCAGCAGCTTAGACAGGGCTAAAAACATTCAGTACTTC. Its translation: CASSLDRAKNIQYF.

This clonotype showed up just a few times. The junction departs from germline at one end; a sequencing error may be responsible. V is TRBV2 and J is TRBJ2-3, with a tentative D call TRBD2 (6 bases). Germline lookup yields CDR1 SNHLY and CDR2 FYNNEI. This CDR3 is 13 amino acids long. The DNA of the CDR3 is TGTGCCAGCAGAGAAGGGGACTTGGATACGCAGTATTTT. Protein sequence: CASREGDLDTQYF.

The V call is TRBV6-8, the J call TRBJ2-5; D unresolved. This CDR3 is built from 13 residues. CDR1 and CDR2 from the germline V gene are MNHGY and SAAAGT. V was pared by 0 bases and J by 4 bases, with 6 bases between. The CDR3 protein is CASSYSLRETQYF. DNA for the CDR3: TGTGCCAGCAGTTACTCGCTTCGAGAGACCCAGTACTTC.

This clonotype was observed a few times. The chain combines TRBV29-1 with TRBJ1-1; D gene uncertain. Trimming took off 6 bases at V and 1 base at J, with 6 bases between the two ends. Germline-derived CDR1 and CDR2 are SQVTM and ANQGSEA. CDR3 length: 11 amino acids. The CDR3, as DNA: TGCAGCGTAGTGGCGAACACTGAAGCTTTCTTT. It translates to CSVVANTEAFF.

The chain carries TRBV7-8 and TRBJ1-2, with D tentatively TRBD1 (5 bases). Germline CDR1 SGHVS, CDR2 FQNEAQ. CDR3 length: 14 amino acids. Trimming cost V 2 bases and J 6 bases, with 13 bases left between them. This chain's CDR3 is CASSLTGTGNGYTF. The DNA for the CDR3 is TGTGCCAGCAGCTTAACCGGGACGGGGAATGGCTACACCTTC.

J is TRBJ1-2 and V is TRBV24-1; possibly TRBD1 for D (5 bases). The V end was cut by 1 base, the J end by 6 bases, with 8 bases between. Germline assignment: CDR1 KGHDR and CDR2 SFDVKD. The CDR3 sequence is 13 residues long. The CDR3 DNA reads as TGTGCCACCAGTGATTTACGACAGAATGGCTACACCTTC. Translated: CATSDLRQNGYTF.

The CDR3 DNA is TGCGCCAGCAGCCAAGATCTGGGGGTTGGGAACACTGAAGCTTTCTTT. The encoded protein is CASSQDLGVGNTEAFF. The chain recombines TRBV4-1 with TRBJ1-1, with D possibly matching TRBD1 (5 bases). The germline V gene encodes CDR1 MGHRA and CDR2 YSYEKL. This CDR3 is built from 16 residues. V lost 0 bases and J lost 1, with 12 bases in between.

This clonotype was detected ten times or more. The chain carries TRBV28 and TRBJ2-7; TRBD1 matches 10 bases. With 4 bases clipped from V and 5 bases from J, the junction kept 17 bases outside the gene matches. This CDR3 region has 18 residues. Germline V gives CDR1 MDHEN, CDR2 SYDVKM. The CDR3 DNA follows: TGTGCCAGCAGTTCACTAATTACCGGGACAGGGGTAAAGGACGAGCAGTACTTC. Translation: CASSSLITGTGVKDEQYF.

The chain recombines TRBV7-2 with TRBJ1-2; D is uncertain. V lost 5 bases and J lost 7, with 17 bases in between. The CDR3 is 14 amino acids. Germline CDR1 SGHTA, CDR2 FQGNSA. CDR3 DNA: TGTGCCAGCAGCCCCGAACGGGTGAGGAGTGGCTACACCTTC. This sequence encodes CASSPERVRSGYTF.

This rearrangement joins TRBV5-1 to TRBJ1-1; D perhaps matches TRBD1 (5 bases). The CDR3 length is 15 residues. Germline V gives CDR1 SGHRS, CDR2 YFSETQ. With 5 bases removed from V and 1 base from J, the gap between germline ends came to 15 bases. The CDR3 nucleotides read TGCGCCAGCAGTCCAACCCGGGGGGAGAACACTGAAGCTTTCTTT. Its translation is CASSPTRGENTEAFF.

The V and J genes are TRBV3-1 and TRBJ1-1; 7 bases map to TRBD1. Germline V gene lookup returns CDR1 LGHDT and CDR2 YNNKEL (reference sequence). The ends lost 4 bases at V and 5 bases at J; junction bases unmatched: 7. The CDR3 contains 14 residues. DNA for the CDR3: TGTGCCAGCAGCCCCAGGGGGGGGCAAACTGAAGCTTTCTTT. Protein: CASSPRGGQTEAFF. Full variable domain (remainder filled in from reference TRBV3-1 and TRBJ1-1): DTAVSQTPKYLVTQMGNDKSIKCEQNLGHDTMYWYKQDSKKFLKIMFSYNNKELIINETVPNRFSPKSPDKAHLNLHINSLELGDSAVYFCASSPRGGQTEAFFGQGTRLTVV.

This clonotype was counted many times. J is TRBJ1-5 and V is TRBV25-1; no definite D call. V was clipped by 6 bases and J by 0 bases, with 6 bases between them. This CDR3 is built from 13 residues. CDR1 MGHDK and CDR2 SYGVNS come from the germline V gene. CDR3 residues: CASSRFSNQPQHF. CDR3 DNA sequence: TGTGCCAGCAGCAGGTTTAGCAATCAGCCCCAGCATTTT.

This clonotype was seen a few times. The chain's CDR3 is CASSAGTGYTGELFF. CDR3 bases: TGTGCCAGCAGCGCCGGGACAGGGTACACCGGGGAGCTGTTTTTT. The V and J genes are TRBV3-1 and TRBJ2-2; 9 bases match TRBD1. This CDR3 is built from 15 residues. The J segment lost 3 bases and the V segment lost 5 bases, leaving 4 bases of the junction unmatched. The germline gives CDR1 LGHDT, CDR2 YNNKEL (reference sequence).

The CDR3 nucleotides are TGTGCCAGCAGACAAGGACAGGCTTATGGCTACACCTTC. Encoded protein: CASRQGQAYGYTF. This chain joins TRBV6-6 and TRBJ1-2, with 7 bases lining up with TRBD1. The ends lost 6 bases at V and 5 bases at J; junction bases unmatched: 6. CDR1 MNHNY and CDR2 SVGAGI come from the germline V gene (reference sequence). The CDR3 extends over 13 amino acids.